This T cell receptor (beta chain) was sequenced for a study of blood T cell repertoires in COVID-19. The CDR3 extends over 16 amino acids. V shed 5 bases, J shed 2 bases, and the junction held 6 bases outside the gene matches. Germline assignment: CDR1 MNHEY and CDR2 SMNVEV (reference sequence). Sequenced by immunoSEQ multiplex PCR; TCRdb stores in-frame clones only, minus some. The sample records 150,000 to 200,000 clones, 90% to 95% being singletons. Sequencing used peripheral blood. The TCR originated in a man in his forties or fifties with acute or convalescent COVID-19. This chain uses TRBV27 with TRBJ2-3, with 11 bases matching TRBD2. CDR3 coding DNA: TGTGCCAGCAGTCTGCTAGCGGGAGGCACCACAGATACGCAGTATTTT. It is translated as CASSLLAGGTTDTQYF.